This entry lists 8 T cell receptor beta chains sequenced from one sample in a study of cytomegalovirus exposure and HLA in healthy donors. PCR was performed using 60 Vbeta and 13 Jbeta primers. Repertoires were generated with immunoSEQ multiplex PCR, while TCRdb's copy carries only in-frame clones and drops some. The top ten hold over 5% of the sample, which has 100,000 to 150,000 clones, around 84% seen once. Sequencing was done on a sample of PBMCs. Receptors originate from a woman in her 40s in good health and CMV-seronegative.

This clone was counted once. The chain employs TRBV11-2 and TRBJ2-1, with D perhaps TRBD1 (5 bases). Germline CDR1 SGHAT, CDR2 FQNNGV. V was shortened by 1 base and J by 7 bases, with 11 bases between the two germline ends. This CDR3 spans 14 amino acids. The CDR3 DNA follows: TGTGCCAGCAGCTTAGTCGGCAGGGCGAATGAGCAGTTCTTC. It specifies CASSLVGRANEQFF.

The J gene is TRBJ2-1, the V gene TRBV2; 8 bases align to TRBD1. The trim removed 7 bases at V and 14 bases at J, leaving 7 bases unmatched. The CDR3 is 11 residues long. From germline, CDR1 is SNHLY and CDR2 FYNNEI. As DNA, the CDR3 is TGTGCCAGCATGGGACAGGCATGGGAGTTCTTC. The encoded protein is CASMGQAWEFF.

CDR3 protein: CASSPPGYEQFF. For the CDR3, the DNA is TGTGCCAGCAGCCCGCCGGGGTATGAGCAGTTCTTC. The rearrangement joins TRBV13 to TRBJ2-1; possibly TRBD2 for D (5 bases). The length of the CDR3 is 12 residues. The V gene's germline CDR1 is PRHDT and CDR2 FYEKMQ (reference sequence). Trimming removed 5 bases at V and 8 bases at J, with 10 bases between.

The genes are TRBV4-2 and TRBJ1-2; 7 bases match TRBD1. The V and J ends lost 0 bases and 2 bases, in that order; junction bases with no gene match: 6. The germline CDR1 and CDR2 sequences are LGHNA and YNFKEQ. CDR3 size: 16 residues. CDR3 amino acids: CASSQDRQGQNYGYTF. CDR3 DNA: TGTGCCAGCAGCCAAGATAGACAGGGACAGAACTATGGCTACACCTTC.

This CDR3 reads CASSVWRERGGGYTF. The CDR3 nucleotides are TGTGCCAGCAGCGTATGGCGGGAAAGGGGGGGAGGCTACACCTTC. The V call is TRBV9, the J call TRBJ1-2; maybe TRBD1 (6 bases). V lost 1 base to trimming and J lost 8 bases, with 18 bases between them. The germline gives CDR1 SGDLS, CDR2 YYNGEE. This CDR3 is 15 amino acids long. The variable domain in full, completed from reference TRBV9 and TRBJ1-2, reads DSGVTQTPKHLITATGQRVTLRCSPRSGDLSVYWYQQSLDQGLQFLIQYYNGEERAKGNILERFSAQQFPDLHSELNLSSLELGDSALYFCASSVWRERGGGYTFGSGTRLTVV.

The chain employs TRBV5-1 and TRBJ2-3, with TRBD2 matching 8 bases. The CDR3 sequence is 15 residues long. Germline V gene sequence: CDR1 SGHRS, CDR2 YFSETQ. V shed 5 bases and J 0 bases; nucleotides not matched to a gene: 5. The CDR3 bases are TGCGCCAGCAGGACTAGCGCTTCTAGCACAGATACGCAGTATTTT. Translated: CASRTSASSTDTQYF.

This clone has a handful of counts. This rearrangement joins TRBV5-4 to TRBJ2-1, with 9 nucleotides matching TRBD1. The CDR3 length is 15 residues. Germline CDR1 and CDR2: SGHNT and YYREEE (reference sequence). The V segment lost 3 bases and the J segment 3 bases; nucleotides outside the gene matches: 4. DNA of the CDR3: TGTGCCAGCAGCTCCGGGACAGGGAGCTACAATGAGCAGTTCTTC. Translation gives CASSSGTGSYNEQFF.

A word on this clone: A read error may account for a junction end that differs from germline. CDR3 DNA: TGCGCCAGCAGCCAAGCGGCGGGAGTCAGATACGAGCAGTACTTC. This codes for CASSQAAGVRYEQYF. The V gene is TRBV19, the J gene TRBJ2-7, with 7 positions matching TRBD2. Germline V gene data show CDR1 as LNHDA and CDR2 as SQIVND (reference sequence). The CDR3 covers 15 residues.